This T cell receptor beta chain appears in the sequencing data of a study of CD8 T cells in Susac syndrome. Study background: The Susac syndrome patients were therapy-naive, on corticosteroids, or on intravenous immunoglobulin alone at blood draw.

Study-level results: Total CD8+ and CD8+ TEMRA repertoires contained sixteen and five Susac-specific public clones, respectively.

Sequencing targeted TCR beta in T cells from blood (CD8+ and CD4+). Roughly 0.5 to 1 ug RNA was reverse transcribed with random hexamers. Each CDR3 protein is one row after TCRdb ran MiXCR on the immunoSEQ multiplex PCR reads. There are about 83,000 distinct CDR3 sequences in the sample; roughly 95% occur only once, and more than 0.35% lies in the top ten. Trimming left V 3 bases short and J 4 bases short, with 16 bases between. The CDR3 covers 15 residues. Germline V lookup: CDR1 LNHNV, CDR2 YYDKDF (reference sequence). In regard to this clonotype: Antigen specificity is unknown.

The sample was CD8+ T cells from PBMCs. The sequence derives from a human donor with Susac syndrome. This chain connects TRBV15 to TRBJ2-7; D may match TRBD1 or TRBD2 (5 bases each). In DNA form, the CDR3 reads TGTGCCACCAGCAGGTCTAGGGGACCGCAGTACGAGCAGTACTTC. Its translation is CATSRSRGPQYEQYF.